Listed below are T cell receptor beta chains from one sample, sequenced in a study of blood T cell repertoires in COVID-19. Sequencing was performed with immunoSEQ multiplex PCR; in TCRdb, only in-frame clones are kept and a portion is missing. The data contain around 70,000 clones, roughly nine tenths of them singletons. Sample: peripheral blood. The receptors come from a human donor in a cohort sampled during active COVID-19. Both conserved end residues are part of each CDR3. A row's size may be missing; if present it is once, few, many or a size class.

clone_size j_call v_call cdr3_aa
- TRBJ1-2 TRBV29-1 CSVERQASYTF
- TRBJ2-1 TRBV5-1 CASSLWSGAYNEQFF
- TRBJ2-2 TRBV6-5 CASTRTTRTGELFF
- TRBJ2-3 TRBV5-4 CASSSGGSTDTQYF
- TRBJ2-3 TRBV19 CASSPPGHGTQYF
few TRBJ2-3 TRBV3-1/TRBV3-2 CASSSTPDGADTQYF
- TRBJ1-1 TRBV6-5 CASSRDRGVAFF
- TRBJ1-1 TRBV18 CASSLTARNTEAFF
- TRBJ2-1 TRBV29-1 CSVGSYEQFF
- TRBJ2-1 TRBV5-4 CASSFDSVGTVRSNEQFF
- TRBJ2-1 TRBV6-5 CASSYTLAGSNEQFF
- TRBJ1-3 TRBV5-1 CASSQGQSGNTIYF
- TRBJ1-3 TRBV4-2 CASSQVDRDPGNTIYF
once TRBJ1-5 TRBV4-3 CASSQTGDRNQPQHF
- TRBJ1-5 TRBV7-2 CASSRGGRGYSNQPQHF
- TRBJ2-3 TRBV2 CASSVRGGEDTQYF
- TRBJ2-2 TRBV19 CASSRQGGTGELFF
- TRBJ2-3 TRBV7-2 CASSFPPGTDTQYF
- TRBJ1-4 TRBV19 CASSPLGQDGEKLFF
- TRBJ2-1 TRBV11-3 CASSTRTSGYNEQFF
- TRBJ1-5 TRBV7-2 CASSLDGRGQHF
- TRBJ2-1 TRBV6-2/TRBV6-3 CASSYSKAGEGAYNEQFF
- TRBJ1-1 TRBV7-8 CASSLELEMNTEAFF
- TRBJ2-7 TRBV16 CASGKSGGLSYEQYF
- TRBJ2-7 TRBV29-1 CSVGTGTTYEQYF
- TRBJ2-1 TRBV18 CASSPLVSSSSYNEQFF
- TRBJ2-1 TRBV18 CASSPPGGSPSNEQFF
- TRBJ1-2 TRBV28 CASSRTGVLLRGDGYTF
once TRBJ2-1 TRBV2 CASSLQGGEQFF
- TRBJ1-3 TRBV6-5 CATSGQGADTIYF
- TRBJ2-7 TRBV7-8 CASSVSGKYYEQYF
- TRBJ2-3 TRBV4-2 CASSQVTSGYTDTQYF
- TRBJ2-1 TRBV28 CASSTLTPVYNEQFF
- TRBJ2-5 TRBV7-3 CASSLNRGETQYF
- TRBJ2-2 TRBV7-2 CASSLRGTGVTGELFF
- TRBJ1-5 TRBV27 CASSLLGTGRGHQPQHF
- TRBJ2-3 TRBV3-1/TRBV3-2 CASSPRPLAGAWSDTQYF
- TRBJ2-1 TRBV28 CASSPRASGIYNEQFF
- TRBJ2-7 TRBV6-5 CASSTTGGYEQYF
- TRBJ2-2 TRBV7-2 CASSLDRGGTGELFF
- TRBJ1-2 TRBV14 CASSQALGGYGYTF
- TRBJ2-3 TRBV6-5 CASRQPTGSTDTQYF
once TRBJ1-1 TRBV28 CASGTEAFF
- TRBJ2-2 TRBV6-2/TRBV6-3 CASSELQGYTGELFF
once TRBJ1-5 TRBV7-8 CASSAGTGASNQPQHF
- TRBJ1-1 TRBV19 CASSIDRGNTEAFF
- TRBJ2-1 TRBV6-5 CASSPTYNEQFF
- TRBJ2-7 TRBV28 CATRRLQGAGYEQYF
- TRBJ1-4 TRBV2 CATTGGQVMEKLFF
once TRBJ2-5 TRBV7-2 CASSLGPTVQETQYF
- TRBJ1-2 TRBV6-5 CASSRLKQGTYGYTF
- TRBJ2-3 TRBV9 CASSGRDTQYF
- TRBJ1-1 TRBV14 CASSQPRGRRSEAFF
- TRBJ2-7 TRBV9 CASSVGDRNYEQYF
- TRBJ2-1 TRBV7-9 CASSLVGPSSNEQFF
few TRBJ1-5 TRBV19 CASSIDRGQGQPQHF
- TRBJ1-6 TRBV7-2 CASSPGQQNDLHF
once TRBJ2-2 TRBV5-1 CASSQGVDTGELFF
once TRBJ2-2 TRBV11-1 CASRPFAGGPGELFF